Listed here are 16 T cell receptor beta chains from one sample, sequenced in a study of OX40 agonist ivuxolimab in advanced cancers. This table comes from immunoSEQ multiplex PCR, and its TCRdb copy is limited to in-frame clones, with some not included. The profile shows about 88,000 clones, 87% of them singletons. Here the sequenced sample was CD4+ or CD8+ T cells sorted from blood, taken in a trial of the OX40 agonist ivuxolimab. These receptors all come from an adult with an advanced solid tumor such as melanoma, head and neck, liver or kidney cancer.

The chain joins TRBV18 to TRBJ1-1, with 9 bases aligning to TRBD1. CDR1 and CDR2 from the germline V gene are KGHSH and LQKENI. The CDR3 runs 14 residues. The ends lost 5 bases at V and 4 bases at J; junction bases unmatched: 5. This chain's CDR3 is CASSGDRVGTEAFF. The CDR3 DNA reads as TGTGCCAGCTCAGGGGACAGGGTGGGCACTGAAGCTTTCTTT.

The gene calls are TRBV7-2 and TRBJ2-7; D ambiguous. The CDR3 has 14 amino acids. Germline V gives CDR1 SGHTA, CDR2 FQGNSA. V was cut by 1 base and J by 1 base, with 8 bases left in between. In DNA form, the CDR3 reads TGTGCCAGCAGCTTAGGCCGGTTATCCTACGAGCAGTACTTC. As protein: CASSLGRLSYEQYF. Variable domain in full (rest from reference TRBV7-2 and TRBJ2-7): GAGVSQSPSNKVTEKGKDVELRCDPISGHTALYWYRQSLGQGLEFLIYFQGNSAPDKSGLPSDRFSAERTGGSVSTLTIQRTQQEDSAVYLCASSLGRLSYEQYFGPGTRLTVT.

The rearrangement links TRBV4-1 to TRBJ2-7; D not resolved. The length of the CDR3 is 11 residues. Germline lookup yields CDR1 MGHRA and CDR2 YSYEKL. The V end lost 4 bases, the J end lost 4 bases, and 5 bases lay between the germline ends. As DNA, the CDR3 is TGCGCCAGCAGCCGAGGTTACGAGCAGTACTTC. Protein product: CASSRGYEQYF.

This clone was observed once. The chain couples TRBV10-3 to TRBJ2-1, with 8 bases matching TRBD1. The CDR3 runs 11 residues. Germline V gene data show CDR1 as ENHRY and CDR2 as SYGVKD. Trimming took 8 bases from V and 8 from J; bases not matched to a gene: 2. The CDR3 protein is CAIAGGYEQFF. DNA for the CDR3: TGTGCCATCGCAGGGGGCTATGAGCAGTTCTTC.

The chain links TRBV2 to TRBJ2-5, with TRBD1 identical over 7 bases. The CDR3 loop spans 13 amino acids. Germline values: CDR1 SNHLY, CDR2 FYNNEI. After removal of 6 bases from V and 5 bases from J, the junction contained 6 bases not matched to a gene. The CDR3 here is CASSGDRVETQYF. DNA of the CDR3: TGTGCCAGCAGCGGAGACAGGGTTGAGACCCAGTACTTC.

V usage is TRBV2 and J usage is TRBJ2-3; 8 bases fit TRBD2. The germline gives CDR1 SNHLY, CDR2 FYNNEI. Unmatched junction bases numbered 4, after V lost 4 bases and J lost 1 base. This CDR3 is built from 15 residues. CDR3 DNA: TGTGCCAGCAGTGCCGGACTAGCTGGCACAGATACGCAGTATTTT. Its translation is CASSAGLAGTDTQYF.

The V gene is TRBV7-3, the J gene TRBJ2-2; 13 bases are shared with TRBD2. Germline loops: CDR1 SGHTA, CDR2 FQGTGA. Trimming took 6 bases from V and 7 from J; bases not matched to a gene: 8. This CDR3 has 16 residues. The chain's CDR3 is CASSISGLAGVGELFF. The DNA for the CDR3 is TGTGCCAGCAGTATCTCCGGACTAGCGGGGGTCGGGGAGCTGTTTTTT.

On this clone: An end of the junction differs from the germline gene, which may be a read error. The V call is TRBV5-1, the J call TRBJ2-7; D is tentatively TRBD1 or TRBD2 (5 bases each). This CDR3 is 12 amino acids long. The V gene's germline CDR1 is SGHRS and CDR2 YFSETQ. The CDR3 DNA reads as TGTGCCAGCAGCTTGAGGGGCCGCGAGCAGTACTTC. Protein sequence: CASSLRGREQYF.

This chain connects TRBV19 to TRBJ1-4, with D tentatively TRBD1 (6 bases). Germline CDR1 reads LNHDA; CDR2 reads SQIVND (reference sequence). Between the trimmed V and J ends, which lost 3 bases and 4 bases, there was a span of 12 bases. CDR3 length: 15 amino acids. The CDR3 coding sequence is TGTGCCAGTAGTATGCTGGACAGCCGTAATGAAAAACTGTTTTTT. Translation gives CASSMLDSRNEKLFF.

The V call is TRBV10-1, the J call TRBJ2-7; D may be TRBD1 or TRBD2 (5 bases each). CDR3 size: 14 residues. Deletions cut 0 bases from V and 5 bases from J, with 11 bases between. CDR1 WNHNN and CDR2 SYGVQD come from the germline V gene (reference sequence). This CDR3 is CASSESGEINEQYF. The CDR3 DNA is TGCGCCAGCAGTGAGTCAGGGGAGATCAACGAGCAGTACTTC.

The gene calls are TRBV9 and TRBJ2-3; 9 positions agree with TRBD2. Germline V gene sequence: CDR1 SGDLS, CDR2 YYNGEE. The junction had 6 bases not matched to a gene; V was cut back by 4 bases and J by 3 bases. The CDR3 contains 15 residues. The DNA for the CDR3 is TGTGCCAGCAGCCACGGGACTAGCCCGACAGATACGCAGTATTTT. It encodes CASSHGTSPTDTQYF. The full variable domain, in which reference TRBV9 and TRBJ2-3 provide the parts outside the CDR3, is DSGVTQTPKHLITATGQRVTLRCSPRSGDLSVYWYQQSLDQGLQFLIQYYNGEERAKGNILERFSAQQFPDLHSELNLSSLELGDSALYFCASSHGTSPTDTQYFGPGTRLTVL.

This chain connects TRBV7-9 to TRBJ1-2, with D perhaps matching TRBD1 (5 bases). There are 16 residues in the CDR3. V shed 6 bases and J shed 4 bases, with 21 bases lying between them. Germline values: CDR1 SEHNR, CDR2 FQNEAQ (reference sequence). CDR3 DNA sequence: TGTGCCAGCAGGCCGGACCGCGGTGGGGGATCCTATGGCTACACCTTC. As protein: CASRPDRGGGSYGYTF.

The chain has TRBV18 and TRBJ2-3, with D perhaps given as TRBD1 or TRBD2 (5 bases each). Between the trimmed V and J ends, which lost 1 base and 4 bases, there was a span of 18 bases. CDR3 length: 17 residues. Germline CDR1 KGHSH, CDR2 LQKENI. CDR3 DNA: TGTGCCAGCTCACCACGGGCTTCGGGACCAGTAGCAGATACGCAGTATTTT. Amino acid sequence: CASSPRASGPVADTQYF.

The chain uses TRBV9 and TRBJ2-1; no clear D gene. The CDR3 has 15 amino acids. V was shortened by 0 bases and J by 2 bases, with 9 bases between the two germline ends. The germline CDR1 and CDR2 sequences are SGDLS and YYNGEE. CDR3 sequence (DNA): TGTGCCAGCAGCGTAGTCGGCCTGGCCTACAATGAGCAGTTCTTC. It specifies CASSVVGLAYNEQFF.

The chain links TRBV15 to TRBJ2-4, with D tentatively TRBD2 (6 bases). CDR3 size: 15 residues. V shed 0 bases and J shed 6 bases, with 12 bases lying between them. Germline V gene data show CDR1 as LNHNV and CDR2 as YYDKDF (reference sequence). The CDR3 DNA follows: TGTGCCACCAGCAGAGAGCGGGACCACATAAACATTCAGTACTTC. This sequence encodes CATSRERDHINIQYF.

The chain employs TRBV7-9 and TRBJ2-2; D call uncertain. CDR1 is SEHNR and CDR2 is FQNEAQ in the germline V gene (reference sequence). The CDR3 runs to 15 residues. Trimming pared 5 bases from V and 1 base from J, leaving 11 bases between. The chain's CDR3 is CASSRTRVNTGELFF. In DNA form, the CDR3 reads TGTGCCAGCAGCCGTACACGGGTGAACACCGGGGAGCTGTTTTTT.